The clone carrying this T cell receptor (beta chain) was counted only a few times. TCRdb fed the RT-PCR reads into MiXCR, producing one record per CDR3 protein. Found here are 550,000 to 750,000 distinct CDR3 sequences, about 14% of them singletons; the top ten hold 3% to 4.5%. The germline gives CDR1 KGHSH, CDR2 LQKENI. V was pared by 1 base and J by 6 bases, with 9 bases of the junction left unmatched. The CDR3 loop spans 16 amino acids. This receptor was taken from a female donor in good health, serving as a healthy control. The V call is TRBV18, the J call TRBJ1-2; 9 bases fit TRBD1. The sequencing input was memory CD4+ T cells from blood. CDR3 DNA: TGTGCCAGCTCACCACGGCCGGGACAGGGAGGCGATGGCTACACCTTC. Encoded protein: CASSPRPGQGGDGYTF.